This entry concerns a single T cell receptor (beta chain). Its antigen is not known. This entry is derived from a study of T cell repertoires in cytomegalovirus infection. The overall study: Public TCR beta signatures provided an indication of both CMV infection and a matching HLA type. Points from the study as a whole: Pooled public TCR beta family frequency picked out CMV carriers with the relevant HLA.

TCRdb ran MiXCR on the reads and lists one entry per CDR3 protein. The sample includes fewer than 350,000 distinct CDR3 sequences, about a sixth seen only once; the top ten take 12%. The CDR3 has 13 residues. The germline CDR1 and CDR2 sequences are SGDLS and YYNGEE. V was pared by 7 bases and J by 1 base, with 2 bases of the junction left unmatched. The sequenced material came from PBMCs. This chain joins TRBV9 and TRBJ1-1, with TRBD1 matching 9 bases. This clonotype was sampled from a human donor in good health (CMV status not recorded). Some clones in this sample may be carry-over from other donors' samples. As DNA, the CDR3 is TGTGCCAGCGAGGGACAGGGGAACACTGAAGCTTTCTTT. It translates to CASEGQGNTEAFF.